Listed below are T cell receptor beta chains from one sample, sequenced in a study of identical twins. One entry per CDR3 protein results from TCRdb running MiXCR on the 5' RACE reads. The sample holds 540,000 or so distinct CDR3 sequences, 20% to 25% seen once. These data also formed part of another study, on yellow fever vaccine responses in identical twins.

The specimen sequenced was CD4+ T cells sorted from blood. All receptors derive from a woman aged 18-29 years in good health. Both conserved end residues are part of each CDR3. Fields, in order: D gene, V gene, J gene, CDR3 protein. D genes are given only for firm matches.

.,TRBV5-1,TRBJ2-1,CASSLGQAGPPLYNEQFF
.,TRBV3-1,TRBJ2-5,CASRLFARETQYF
TRBD2,TRBV7-7,TRBJ2-2,CASSLFLSSGGTTGELFF
TRBD1,TRBV6-1,TRBJ2-5,CASSPRRQGRVETQYF
.,TRBV15,TRBJ2-5,CATSRDPRGYQETQYF
.,TRBV3-1,TRBJ2-1,CASSQLGFYNEQFF
.,TRBV2,TRBJ2-5,CASTLKTQYF
.,TRBV11-2,TRBJ2-3,CASRRLGDTDTQYF
.,TRBV15,TRBJ2-5,CATSRDPSAGRYQETQYF
.,TRBV5-1,TRBJ2-3,CASSLKVESPRTDTQYF